The 20 T cell receptor beta chains below were found in one sample sequenced in a study of Ad26.COV2.S vaccination and SARS-CoV-2 variants. Using immunoSEQ multiplex PCR, the repertoire was profiled, and TCRdb retains in-frame clones only, with some absent. The sample has over 350,000 clones, about 88% seen once. Described treatment: about 20 received Ad26.COV2.S at low or high dose, single or two shots; several received placebo; per-sample allocation not given. Sample collection was performed on day 63 after the first vaccine or placebo injection. Here the sequenced sample was peripheral blood, taken in a trial of Ad26.COV2.S vaccine versus placebo. The receptors were sampled from a person between 18 and 60 years old who received the Ad26.COV2.S COVID-19 vaccine or a placebo.

This chain joins TRBV27 and TRBJ1-1; TRBD1 aligns across 7 bases. This CDR3 has 16 residues. Germline lookup yields CDR1 MNHEY and CDR2 SMNVEV (reference sequence). The V segment lost 5 bases and the J segment 0 bases; nucleotides outside the gene matches: 9. CDR3: CASSLTGDSMNTEAFF. The CDR3 DNA is TGTGCCAGCAGTCTAACGGGGGACAGCATGAACACTGAAGCTTTCTTT.

The rearrangement links TRBV11-2 to TRBJ2-1, with 15 bases that match TRBD2. Germline V lookup: CDR1 SGHAT, CDR2 FQNNGV. The ends lost 6 bases at V and 10 bases at J; junction bases unmatched: 10. The length of the CDR3 is 16 residues. CDR3 DNA sequence: TGTGCCAGCAGAACAATTGGGACTAGCGGGGGGTACGAGCAGTTCTTC. Its translation: CASRTIGTSGGYEQFF.

The rearrangement joins TRBV7-8 to TRBJ2-5; 8 bases agree with TRBD2. With V trimmed by 1 base and J by 5 bases, 12 bases remained unmatched. The germline CDR1 and CDR2 sequences are SGHVS and FQNEAQ. The CDR3 loop spans 17 amino acids. The chain's CDR3 is CASSLGLVAGLGETQYF. The CDR3 DNA is TGTGCCAGCAGCTTAGGATTAGTAGCGGGGTTGGGGGAGACCCAGTACTTC. Based on the CDR3 plus reference TRBV7-8 and TRBJ2-5, the full variable domain is GAGVSQSPRYKVAKRGQDVALRCDPISGHVSLFWYQQALGQGPEFLTYFQNEAQLDKSGLPSDRFFAERPEGSVSTLKIQRTQQEDSAVYLCASSLGLVAGLGETQYFGPGTRLLVL.

The genes are TRBV5-4 and TRBJ1-4; no definite D call. V lost 2 bases, J lost 6 bases, and 8 bases lay in between. Germline values: CDR1 SGHNT, CDR2 YYREEE (reference sequence). This CDR3 comprises 13 residues. The CDR3 region has the DNA TGTGCCAGCAGCTTCAGCGATGATGAAAAACTGTTTTTT. Its translation is CASSFSDDEKLFF.

This clone occurred a few times. This chain joins TRBV4-3 and TRBJ1-2; D perhaps matches TRBD1 (6 bases). The germline CDR1 and CDR2 sequences are LGHNA and YSLEER. This CDR3 has 13 residues. The V end was cut by 0 bases, the J end by 5 bases, with 7 bases between. The CDR3 loop reads CASSQDTGYGYTF. The CDR3 DNA reads TGCGCCAGCAGCCAAGATACAGGGTATGGCTACACCTTC.

The rearrangement joins TRBV7-9 to TRBJ1-1, with 9 bases fitting TRBD1. This CDR3 spans 15 amino acids. V shed 5 bases, J shed 5 bases, and the junction held 9 bases outside the gene matches. Germline loops: CDR1 SEHNR, CDR2 FQNEAQ (reference sequence). The CDR3 coding sequence is TGTGCCAGCAGCCCCAGGACAGGGGACGGGACTGAAGCTTTCTTT. This translates into CASSPRTGDGTEAFF. Using reference TRBV7-9 and TRBJ1-1 for the parts outside the CDR3, the full variable domain is DTGVSQNPRHKITKRGQNVTFRCDPISEHNRLYWYRQTLGQGPEFLTYFQNEAQLEKSRLLSDRFSAERPKGSFSTLEIQRTEQGDSAMYLCASSPRTGDGTEAFFGQGTRLTVV.

The genes are TRBV1 and TRBJ2-1; TRBD2 was called by the table and not checked on the DNA. TRBV1 corresponds to a pseudogene. CDR3 length: 15 residues. CDR3 protein: CTSSPCSGTRNEQFF. For the CDR3, the DNA is TGCACCAGCAGCCCCTGTAGCGGAACACGCAATGAGCAGTTCTTC.

The sample holds one count of this clone. This rearrangement joins TRBV6-1 to TRBJ2-2; possibly TRBD1 or TRBD2 for D (5 bases each). CDR1 is MNHNS and CDR2 is SASEGT in the germline V gene. The CDR3 covers 16 residues. V gave up 0 bases and J gave up 7 bases, with 15 bases separating them. CDR3 in DNA: TGTGCCAGCAGTGAAGCCAGAGGGGCGCGTGGCGGGGAGCTGTTTTTT. It specifies CASSEARGARGGELFF.

The chain uses TRBV10-1 and TRBJ1-1; possibly TRBD1 for D (5 bases). CDR3 length: 13 residues. Germline CDR1 is WNHNN and CDR2 is SYGVQD (reference sequence). The V gene lost 11 bases and the J gene lost 5 bases, with 18 bases spanning the gap. CDR3 DNA: TGCGCCTCATCCGGGGCCTTGCGAACTGAAGCTTTCTTT. This encodes CASSGALRTEAFF.

The rearrangement joins TRBV3-1 (or the pseudogene TRBV3-2) to TRBJ2-7, with D unclear. Germline V lookup: CDR1 LGHDT, CDR2 YNNKEL (reference sequence). The V and J ends lost 0 bases and 3 bases respectively, with 15 bases between them. This CDR3 is built from 16 residues. CDR3 nucleotide sequence: TGTGCCAGCAGCCAAGATCTTGTGTCCTTGGGCTACGAGCAGTACTTC. It translates to CASSQDLVSLGYEQYF.

The V and J genes are TRBV4-3 and TRBJ2-1, with TRBD2 identical over 8 bases. This CDR3 comprises 16 residues. The V gene's germline CDR1 is LGHNA and CDR2 YSLEER. V was clipped by 0 bases and J by 7 bases; unmatched bases: 8. The CDR3 here is CASSQDRGGPHNEQFF. CDR3 nucleotides: TGCGCCAGCAGCCAAGACCGGGGGGGCCCTCATAATGAGCAGTTCTTC.

V and J are TRBV2 and TRBJ1-3; D unclear. Germline V gene lookup returns CDR1 SNHLY and CDR2 FYNNEI. V was trimmed by 7 bases and J by 2 bases, leaving 6 bases between them. The CDR3 extends over 12 amino acids. The CDR3 DNA is TGTGCCAGCATGAGGGCTGGAAACACCATATATTTT. Its protein is CASMRAGNTIYF.

The chain carries TRBV18 and TRBJ1-2; 10 bases are shared with TRBD1. V dropped 3 bases and J dropped 2; count of bases not matched to a gene: 12. This CDR3 spans 18 amino acids. Per germline, CDR1 KGHSH and CDR2 LQKENI. CDR3 residues: CASSPRRTTDRGNYGYTF. CDR3 bases: TGTGCCAGCTCACCCCGACGAACTACGGACAGGGGGAACTATGGCTACACCTTC.

The chain employs TRBV3-1 (or the pseudogene TRBV3-2) and TRBJ1-2, with D hard to call. The germline V gene encodes CDR1 LGHDT and CDR2 YNNKEL (reference sequence). V was clipped by 0 bases and J by 4 bases, with 12 bases between them. The CDR3 runs 15 residues. The CDR3 DNA reads TGTGCCAGCAGCCAAGATTCGGCCAGACGCTATGGCTACACCTTC. Its protein product is CASSQDSARRYGYTF.

The chain joins TRBV10-3 to TRBJ2-3; no firm D call. CDR1 is ENHRY and CDR2 is SYGVKD in the germline V gene. The CDR3 extends over 13 amino acids. V was pared by 2 bases and J by 3 bases, with 6 bases between. DNA for the CDR3: TGTGCCATCAGTGAGGAACCAACAGATACGCAGTATTTT. Amino acids: CAISEEPTDTQYF.

The chain employs TRBV19 and TRBJ1-6; no reliable D call. The germline V gene encodes CDR1 LNHDA and CDR2 SQIVND (reference sequence). The germline V and J ends were trimmed by 9 bases and 7 bases, with 10 bases remaining between them. The CDR3 covers 12 residues. CDR3 bases: TGTGCCAGCCGCAGGCCCAATTCACCCCTCCACTTT. Protein product: CASRRPNSPLHF.

The V call is TRBV12-3 or TRBV12-4, the J call TRBJ2-1, with a possible D match to TRBD1 (6 bases). V was shortened by 7 bases and J by 13 bases, with 17 bases between the two germline ends. This CDR3 comprises 12 residues. The CDR3 DNA reads TGTGCCAGCACCCTACAACAGGGCCCTCAGTTCTTC. Translated, it gives CASTLQQGPQFF.

This clone was picked up one time. The chain couples TRBV3-1 (or the pseudogene TRBV3-2) to TRBJ1-1; maybe TRBD1 (6 bases). The CDR3 extends over 15 amino acids. The germline CDR1 and CDR2 sequences are LGHDT and YNNKEL (reference sequence). Trimming removed 4 bases at V and 0 bases at J, with 12 bases between. In DNA, the CDR3 is TGTGCCAGCAGCCCGCCGGGACACCTGAACACTGAAGCTTTCTTT. Translating it yields CASSPPGHLNTEAFF.

The rearrangement joins TRBV28 to TRBJ2-7; possible D gene TRBD1, 8 bases. With 5 bases removed from V and 6 bases from J, the gap between germline ends came to 20 bases. CDR1 and CDR2 (germline): MDHEN, SYDVKM. CDR3 length equals 15 residues. CDR3 protein: CASSPPDREGVEQYF. Written as DNA, the CDR3 is TGTGCCAGCAGTCCGCCGGACAGGGAGGGAGTCGAGCAGTACTTC.

The CDR3 nucleotides are TGTGCCACCAGAAGGGACAGGGCAAGGACTGAAGCTTTCTTT. Its protein is CATRRDRARTEAFF. This chain links TRBV6-5 with TRBJ1-1, with TRBD1 matching over 9 bases. The germline V gene has CDR1 MNHEY and CDR2 SVGAGI. The CDR3 extends over 14 amino acids. V lost 10 bases, J lost 5 bases, and 11 bases stayed unmatched.